This T cell receptor beta chain comes out of a study of T-cell reconstitution after alpha-beta-depleted transplantation in children. The V end lost 6 bases, the J end lost 3 bases, and 16 bases lay between the germline ends. Germline CDR1 is SGHDT and CDR2 is YYEEEE. The CDR3 consists of 15 residues. Unique molecular identifiers were incorporated when the TCRbeta library was constructed. TCRdb reprocessed the PCR reads with MiXCR, giving one entry per CDR3 protein. The table shows some 240,000 distinct CDR3 sequences, with about 12% occurring only once. The sample consisted of PBMCs from the stem cell graft donor, taken from the stem cell graft. The chain employs TRBV5-6 and TRBJ2-1; the D is unclear. The sequence was collected from a human donor who donated a stem cell graft to a child with acute lymphoblastic leukemia. CDR3 coding DNA: TGTGCCAGCATTTATACCCAGTCCGGCTACAATGAGCAGTTCTTC. This encodes CASIYTQSGYNEQFF.